The 3 T cell receptor beta chains in this list originate from one sample, sequenced in a study of tumor-infiltrating lymphocytes in primary liver carcinoma (dated by TCRdb to about 2017). Sequencing used an Illumina HiSeq 2500. Using a constant-region primer and ProtoScript II reverse transcriptase, TCRbeta-specific cDNA was reverse-transcribed from 500 to 650 ng total RNA. Construction of the TCRbeta libraries relied on three nested rounds of multiplex PCR, following a slightly modified ARM-PCR procedure. Each of the first two PCR rounds ran for around 11 cycles and used multiplex TRBV1-TRBV30 forward primers together with a Cbeta reverse primer. TCRdb reprocessing: public reads trimmed at Q25 with fastp, clones called with MiXCR, in-frame beta chains kept. Rows matching on CDR3 protein sequence are summarized as one entry with the most common DNA and genes. This sample has 95,000 to 150,000 distinct CDR3 sequences in its table, and around 62% of those were observed once. The ten largest clones take up approximately 10% of the sample.

Total RNA and DNA were co-extracted from around 18-30 mg of bulk tissue with the AllPrep DNA/RNA mini kit, without cell sorting. Material for sequencing was liver tumor tissue from sampling region 1. Explained via the paper, the cell subset or site label denotes: tumor region T1, superior pole. Source of these receptors: a woman aged 60-75 years with primary liver carcinoma and hepatitis B virus infection.

Many counts were recorded for this clonotype. J is TRBJ2-7 and V is TRBV6-1; maybe TRBD2 (5 bases). The CDR3 has 16 residues. The germline gives CDR1 MNHNS, CDR2 SASEGT. V lost 2 bases, J lost 3 bases, and 17 bases lay in between. In nucleotides, the CDR3 is TGTGCCAGCAGTGAACCTACTAGGATCCAACACTACGAGCAGTACTTC. Amino acid sequence: CASSEPTRIQHYEQYF.

This rearrangement joins TRBV11-2 to TRBJ2-7, with 7 bases fitting TRBD2. CDR1 is SGHAT and CDR2 is FQNNGV in the germline V gene. The CDR3 is made up of 12 amino acids. The ends lost 7 bases at V and 7 bases at J; junction bases unmatched: 7. The DNA of the CDR3 is TGTGCCAGCATCTTGGAAGCGGGGGAGCAGTACTTC. It yields the protein CASILEAGEQYF.

Remarks on this clonotype: Compared with germline, one end of the junction differs, possibly owing to a read error. The chain combines TRBV5-1 with TRBJ2-5, with 8 bases identical to TRBD2. Germline CDR1 is SGHRS and CDR2 is YFSETQ. This CDR3 spans 15 amino acids. The CDR3 DNA reads as TGCGCCAGCAGCTTGGGGAGCGGGAGCCAAGAGACCCAGTGCTTC. Its protein is CASSLGSGSQETQCF.